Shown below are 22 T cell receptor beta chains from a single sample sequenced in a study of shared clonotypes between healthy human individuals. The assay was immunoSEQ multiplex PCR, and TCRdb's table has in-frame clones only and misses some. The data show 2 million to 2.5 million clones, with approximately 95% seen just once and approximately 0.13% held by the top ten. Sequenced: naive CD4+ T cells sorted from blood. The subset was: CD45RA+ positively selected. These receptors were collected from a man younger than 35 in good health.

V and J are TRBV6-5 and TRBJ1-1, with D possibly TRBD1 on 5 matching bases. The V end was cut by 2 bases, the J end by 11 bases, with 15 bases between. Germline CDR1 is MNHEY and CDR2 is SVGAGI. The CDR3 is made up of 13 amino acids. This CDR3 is CASSYGPKGTAFF. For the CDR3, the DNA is TGTGCCAGCAGTTACGGCCCGAAGGGGACGGCTTTCTTT.

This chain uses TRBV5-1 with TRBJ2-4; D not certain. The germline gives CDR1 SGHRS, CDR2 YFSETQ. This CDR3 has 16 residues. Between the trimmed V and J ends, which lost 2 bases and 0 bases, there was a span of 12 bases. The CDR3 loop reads CASSFSSDLAKNIQYF. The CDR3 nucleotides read TGCGCCAGCAGCTTTTCTTCGGATCTAGCCAAAAACATTCAGTACTTC.

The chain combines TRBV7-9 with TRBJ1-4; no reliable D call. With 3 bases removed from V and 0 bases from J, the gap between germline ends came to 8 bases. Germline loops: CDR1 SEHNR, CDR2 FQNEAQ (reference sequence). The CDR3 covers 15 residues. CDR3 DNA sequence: TGTGCCAGCAGCTTGTTAGAAGCAACTAATGAAAAACTGTTTTTT. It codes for CASSLLEATNEKLFF. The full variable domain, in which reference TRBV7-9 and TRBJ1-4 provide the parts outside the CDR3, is DTGVSQNPRHKITKRGQNVTFRCDPISEHNRLYWYRQTLGQGPEFLTYFQNEAQLEKSRLLSDRFSAERPKGSFSTLEIQRTEQGDSAMYLCASSLLEATNEKLFFGSGTQLSVL.

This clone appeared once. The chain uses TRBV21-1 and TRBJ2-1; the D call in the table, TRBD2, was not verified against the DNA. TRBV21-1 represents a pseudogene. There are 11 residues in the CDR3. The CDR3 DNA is TGTTCGGTGGAGTCCTACAATGAGCAGTTCTTC. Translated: CSVESYNEQFF.

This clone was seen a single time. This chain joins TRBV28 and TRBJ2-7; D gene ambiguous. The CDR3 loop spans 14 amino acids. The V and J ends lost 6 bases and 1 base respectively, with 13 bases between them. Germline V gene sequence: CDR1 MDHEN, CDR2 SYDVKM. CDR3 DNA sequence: TGTGCCAGCAGCCCACCAACCCGATCCTACGAGCAGTACTTC. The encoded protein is CASSPPTRSYEQYF. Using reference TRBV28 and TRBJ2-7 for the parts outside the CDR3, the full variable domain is DVKVTQSSRYLVKRTGEKVFLECVQDMDHENMFWYRQDPGLGLRLIYFSYDVKMKEKGDIPEGYSVSREKKERFSLILESASTNQTSMYLCASSPPTRSYEQYFGPGTRLTVT.

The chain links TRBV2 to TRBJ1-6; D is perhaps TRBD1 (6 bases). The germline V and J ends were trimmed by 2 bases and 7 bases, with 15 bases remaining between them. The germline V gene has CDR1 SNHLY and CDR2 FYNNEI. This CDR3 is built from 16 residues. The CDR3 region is CASSEIRTDSNSPLHF. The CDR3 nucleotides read TGTGCCAGCAGTGAAATTAGGACAGATAGCAATTCACCCCTCCACTTT.

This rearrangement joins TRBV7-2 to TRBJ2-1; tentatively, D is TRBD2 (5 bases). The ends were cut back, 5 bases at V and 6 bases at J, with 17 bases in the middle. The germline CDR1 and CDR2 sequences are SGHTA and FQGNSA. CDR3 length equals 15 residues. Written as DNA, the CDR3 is TGTGCCAGCAGCCCTGCGGGCTCCAAGGGCAATGAGCAGTTCTTC. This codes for CASSPAGSKGNEQFF.

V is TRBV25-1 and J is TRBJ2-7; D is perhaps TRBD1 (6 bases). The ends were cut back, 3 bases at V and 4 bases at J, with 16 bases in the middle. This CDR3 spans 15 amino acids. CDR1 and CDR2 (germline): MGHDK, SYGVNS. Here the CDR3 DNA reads TGTGCCAGCAGTGACCTGGGCAGGGGATCATACGAGCAGTACTTC. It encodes CASSDLGRGSYEQYF.

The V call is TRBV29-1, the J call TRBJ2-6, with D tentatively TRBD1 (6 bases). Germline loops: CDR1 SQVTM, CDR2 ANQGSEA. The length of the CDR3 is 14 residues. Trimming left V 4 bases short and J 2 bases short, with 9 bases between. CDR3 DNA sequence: TGCAGCGTTGCCCAGGGGACTGGGGCCAACGTCCTGACTTTC. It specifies CSVAQGTGANVLTF.

CDR3 protein: CASSLARGGRETQYF. In nucleotides, the CDR3 is TGTGCCAGCAGCTTAGCGCGGGGGGGCAGGGAGACCCAGTACTTC. The V and J genes are TRBV7-6 and TRBJ2-5; TRBD2 matches at 9 bases. The germline V gene has CDR1 SGHVS and CDR2 FNYEAQ. This CDR3 contains 15 residues. Trimming at V came to 0 bases and at J to 5 bases, leaving 4 bases not matched to a gene.

CDR3 nucleotides: TGTGCCAGCAGTGCGGACAGGGGTGAGAACACCGGGGAGCTGTTTTTT. Encoded protein: CASSADRGENTGELFF. The V and J genes are TRBV6-1 and TRBJ2-2; 9 positions match TRBD1. CDR3 length: 16 amino acids. V gave up 4 bases and J gave up 1 base; unmatched junction bases: 4. Germline V lookup: CDR1 MNHNS, CDR2 SASEGT.

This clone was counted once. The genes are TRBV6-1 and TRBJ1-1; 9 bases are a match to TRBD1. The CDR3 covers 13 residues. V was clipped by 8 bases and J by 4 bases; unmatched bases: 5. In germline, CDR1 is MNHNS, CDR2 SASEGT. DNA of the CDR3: TGTGCCAGCGGGACAGGGAAGAGCACTGAAGCTTTCTTT. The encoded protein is CASGTGKSTEAFF.

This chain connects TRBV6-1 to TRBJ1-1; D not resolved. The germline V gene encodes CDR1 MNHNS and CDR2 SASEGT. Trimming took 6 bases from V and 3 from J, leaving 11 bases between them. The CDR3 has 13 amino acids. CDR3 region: CASRLGTHTEAFF. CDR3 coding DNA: TGTGCCAGCAGGTTGGGCACCCACACTGAAGCTTTCTTT.

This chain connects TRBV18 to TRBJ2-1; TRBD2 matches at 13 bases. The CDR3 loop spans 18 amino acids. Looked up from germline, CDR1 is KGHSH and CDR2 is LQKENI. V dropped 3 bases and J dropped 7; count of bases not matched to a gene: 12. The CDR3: CASSPGLAGVRLKNEQFF. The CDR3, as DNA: TGTGCCAGCTCACCCGGACTAGCGGGAGTGAGGTTAAAAAATGAGCAGTTCTTC.

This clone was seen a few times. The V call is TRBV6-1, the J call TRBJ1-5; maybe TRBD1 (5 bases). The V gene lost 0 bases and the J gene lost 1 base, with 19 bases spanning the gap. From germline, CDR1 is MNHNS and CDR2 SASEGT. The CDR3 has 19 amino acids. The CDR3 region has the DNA TGTGCCAGCAGTGAAGCGTATTCCCCCGCCAGGGACAGCAATCAGCCCCAGCATTTT. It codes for CASSEAYSPARDSNQPQHF.

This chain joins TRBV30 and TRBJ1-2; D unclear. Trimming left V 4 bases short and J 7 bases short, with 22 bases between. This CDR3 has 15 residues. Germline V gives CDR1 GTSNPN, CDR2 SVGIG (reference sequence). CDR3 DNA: TGTGCCTGGACTTTCCCGTACGTCCGAAGAGGTGGCTACACCTTC. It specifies CAWTFPYVRRGGYTF.

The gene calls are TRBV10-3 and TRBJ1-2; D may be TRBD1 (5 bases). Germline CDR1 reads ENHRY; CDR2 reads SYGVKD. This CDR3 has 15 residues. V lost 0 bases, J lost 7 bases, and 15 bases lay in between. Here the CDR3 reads CAISESWGDVSGYTF. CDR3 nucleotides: TGTGCCATCAGTGAGTCTTGGGGCGATGTCTCTGGCTACACCTTC.

This chain's CDR3 is CASSTLYEQYF. In DNA form, the CDR3 reads TGTGCCAGCAGCACATTATACGAGCAGTACTTC. The rearrangement uses TRBV5-6 and TRBJ2-7; unclear D gene. The CDR3 runs to 11 residues. Germline CDR1 SGHDT, CDR2 YYEEEE. Trimming took 4 bases from V and 4 from J, leaving 6 bases between them.

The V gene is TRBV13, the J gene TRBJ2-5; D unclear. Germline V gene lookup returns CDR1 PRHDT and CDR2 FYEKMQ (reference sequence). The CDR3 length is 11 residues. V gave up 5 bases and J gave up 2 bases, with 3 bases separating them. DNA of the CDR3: TGTGCCAGCAGCCTTCAAGAGACCCAGTACTTC. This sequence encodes CASSLQETQYF.

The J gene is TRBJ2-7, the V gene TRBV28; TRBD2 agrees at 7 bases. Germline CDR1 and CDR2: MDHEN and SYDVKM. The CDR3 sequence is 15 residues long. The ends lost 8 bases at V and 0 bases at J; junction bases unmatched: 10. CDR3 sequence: CASRGGAGSSYEQYF. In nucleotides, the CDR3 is TGTGCCAGCCGTGGGGGAGCGGGGAGCTCCTACGAGCAGTACTTC.

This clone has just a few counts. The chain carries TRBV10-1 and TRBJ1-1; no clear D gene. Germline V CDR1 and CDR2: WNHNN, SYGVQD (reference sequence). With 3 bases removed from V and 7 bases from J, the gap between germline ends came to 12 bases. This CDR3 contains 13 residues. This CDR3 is CASSDGAVLEAFF. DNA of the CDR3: TGCGCCAGCAGTGATGGAGCGGTTCTTGAAGCTTTCTTT.

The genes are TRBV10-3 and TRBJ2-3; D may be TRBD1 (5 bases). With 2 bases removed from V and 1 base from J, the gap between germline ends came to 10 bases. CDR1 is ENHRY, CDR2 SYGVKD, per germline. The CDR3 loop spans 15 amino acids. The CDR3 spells CAISEAGFRTDTQYF. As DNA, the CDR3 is TGTGCCATCAGTGAGGCAGGGTTTCGCACAGATACGCAGTATTTT.